A selection of T cell receptor beta chains follows, all from one sample in a study of shared clonotypes between healthy human individuals. The protocol was immunoSEQ multiplex PCR, while the TCRdb copy is restricted to in-frame clones and leaves out a portion. The sample contains roughly 2.5 million clones, around nine tenths of which appear only once. The sample taken for sequencing was naive CD4+ T cells sorted from blood. The receptors stem from a young man in good health. Both conserved end residues are part of each CDR3. A D gene is named only where the DNA matches it firmly. Size is stated for part of the rows, as once, few or many counts, or as a class when the clone is expanded.

CASSPGQGLTGANVLTF,TGTGCCAGCTCCCCGGGGCAGGGGCTCACTGGGGCCAACGTCCTGACTTTC,TRBV18,NA,NA,TRBJ2-6
CASSLAGNYNEQFF,TGCGCCAGCAGCTTAGCGGGAAATTACAATGAGCAGTTCTTC,TRBV5-1,once,TRBD2,TRBJ2-1
CAWSVFRTSGSASYEQYF,TGTGCCTGGAGTGTATTTAGAACTAGCGGGAGCGCGTCCTACGAGCAGTACTTC,TRBV30,NA,TRBD2,TRBJ2-7
CSVGRVTDTQYF,TGCAGCGTGGGCCGGGTCACAGATACGCAGTATTTT,TRBV29-1,NA,NA,TRBJ2-3
CASSPVFSGANVLTF,TGTGCCAGCAGCCCTGTGTTCTCTGGGGCCAACGTCCTGACTTTC,TRBV5-4,NA,NA,TRBJ2-6
CASSPQTGTNEKLFF,TGTGCCAGTAGTCCCCAGACAGGCACTAATGAAAAACTGTTTTTT,TRBV19,once,NA,TRBJ1-4
CASSLAWTENIQYF,TGTGCCAGCAGCTTAGCGTGGACAGAAAACATTCAGTACTTC,TRBV7-9,NA,NA,TRBJ2-4
CASIPAQGDGYTF,TGTGCCAGCATCCCCGCCCAGGGGGATGGCTACACCTTC,TRBV6-5,once,TRBD1,TRBJ1-2
CASSSQVQNTEAFF,TGTGCCAGTAGTTCCCAGGTCCAGAACACTGAAGCTTTCTTT,TRBV19,NA,NA,TRBJ1-1
CASSEVGPYEQYF,TGTGCCAGCAGTGAAGTAGGCCCATACGAGCAGTACTTC,TRBV6-1,NA,NA,TRBJ2-7
CSGMDINYGYTF,TGCAGCGGGATGGACATTAACTATGGCTACACCTTC,TRBV29-1,NA,NA,TRBJ1-2
CASSLLPGLAGIYEQYF,TGCGCCAGCAGCCTGTTACCGGGGCTAGCGGGGATCTACGAGCAGTACTTC,TRBV4-1,NA,TRBD2,TRBJ2-7
CASSLVGQGETQYF,TGTGCCAGCAGCTTAGTGGGACAGGGGGAGACCCAGTACTTC,TRBV7-9,NA,TRBD1,TRBJ2-5
CASSQKTGSSYEQYF,TGCGCCAGCAGCCAGAAGACAGGTAGCTCCTACGAGCAGTACTTC,TRBV5-1,NA,NA,TRBJ2-7
CASTRGRANEQFF,TGTGCCAGCACAAGGGGGAGGGCAAATGAGCAGTTCTTC,TRBV27,NA,NA,TRBJ2-1
CASSSTGTTSEAFF,TGTGCCAGCAGTTCTACCGGGACAACATCTGAAGCTTTCTTT,TRBV6-5,NA,NA,TRBJ1-1
CASSVGVAGGPGETQYF,TGTGCCAGCAGCGTAGGGGTAGCGGGAGGGCCGGGGGAGACCCAGTACTTC,TRBV9,NA,TRBD2,TRBJ2-5
CASSWGGGANYGYTF,TGTGCCAGCAGCTGGGGAGGGGGCGCTAACTATGGCTACACCTTC,TRBV5-5,NA,TRBD1,TRBJ1-2
CASSTAGTRINSPLHF,TGTGCCAGTAGTACGGCCGGGACACGGATTAATTCACCCCTCCACTTT,TRBV19,few,NA,TRBJ1-6
CASSSSGTGGGLFGNTIYF,TGTGCCAGCAGCTCGTCCGGGACAGGGGGCGGACTTTTTGGAAACACCATATATTTT,TRBV5-5,once,TRBD1,TRBJ1-3
CASSPLGSGGLDEQFF,TGCGCCAGCAGCCCCCTTGGGAGCGGGGGGTTAGATGAGCAGTTCTTC,TRBV4-1,NA,TRBD2,TRBJ2-1
CASSKARTGYRHTEAFF,TGTGCCAGCAGCAAAGCTAGGACAGGGTATCGCCACACTGAAGCTTTCTTT,TRBV21-1,few,NA,TRBJ1-1
CATKFGQLSNQPQHF,TGTGCCACAAAGTTCGGGCAATTGAGCAATCAGCCCCAGCATTTT,TRBV19,NA,NA,TRBJ1-5
CASSYSRSSLETQYF,TGTGCCAGCAGTTACTCGAGAAGTTCACTGGAGACCCAGTACTTC,TRBV6-5,once,NA,TRBJ2-5
CASSYFGESNYGYTF,TGTGCCAGCAGTTACTTCGGGGAGTCTAACTATGGCTACACCTTC,TRBV6-5,NA,NA,TRBJ1-2
CASSQSLDFGETQYF,TGTGCCAGCTCACAGAGTCTGGATTTTGGGGAGACCCAGTACTTC,TRBV18,NA,NA,TRBJ2-5